This T cell receptor (beta chain) was identified in a study of CDR3 diversity in severe acne. TCRdb re-called the PCR reads with MiXCR, one entry per CDR3 protein. There are 97,000 or so distinct CDR3 sequences in the sample; 51% occur only once, and over 10% lies in the top ten. Germline loops: CDR1 SGHRS, CDR2 YFSETQ. This CDR3 is 16 amino acids long. The count of this clonotype is one. A junction boundary mismatches the germline segment, possibly from a read error. The chain joins TRBV5-1 to TRBJ2-2; 9 bases fit TRBD1. The TCR sequence derives from a male donor with acne. The sample comprised blood. CDR3 DNA sequence: TGCGCCAGCAGCCTACAGGGGGCGCGGAACATCGGGGGGCTGTTTTTT. Residues: CASSLQGARNIGGLFF.